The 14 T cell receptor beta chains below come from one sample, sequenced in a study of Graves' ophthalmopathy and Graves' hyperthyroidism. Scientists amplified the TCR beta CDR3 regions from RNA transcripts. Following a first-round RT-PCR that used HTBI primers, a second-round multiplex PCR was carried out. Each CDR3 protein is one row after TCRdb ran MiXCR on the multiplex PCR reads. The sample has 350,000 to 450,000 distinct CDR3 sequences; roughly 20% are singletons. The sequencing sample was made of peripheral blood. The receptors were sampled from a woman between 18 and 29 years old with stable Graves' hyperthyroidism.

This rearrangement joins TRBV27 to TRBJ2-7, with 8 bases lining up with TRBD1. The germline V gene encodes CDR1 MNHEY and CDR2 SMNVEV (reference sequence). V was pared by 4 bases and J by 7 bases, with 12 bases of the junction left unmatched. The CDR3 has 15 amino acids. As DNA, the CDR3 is TGTGCCAGCAGTTACTCCGTACAGGGGGTAGGTGAGCAGTACTTC. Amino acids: CASSYSVQGVGEQYF.

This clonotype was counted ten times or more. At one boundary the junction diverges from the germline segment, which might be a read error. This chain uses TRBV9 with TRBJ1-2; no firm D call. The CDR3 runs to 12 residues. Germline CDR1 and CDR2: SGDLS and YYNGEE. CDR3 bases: TGTGCCAGCAGCGACCAGGCCTATGGCTGCACCTTC. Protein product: CASSDQAYGCTF.

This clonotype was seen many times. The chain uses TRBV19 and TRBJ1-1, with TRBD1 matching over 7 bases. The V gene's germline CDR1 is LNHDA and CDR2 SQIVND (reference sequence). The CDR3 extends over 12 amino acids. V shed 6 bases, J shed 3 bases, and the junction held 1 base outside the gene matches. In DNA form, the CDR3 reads TGTGCCAGTAGCAGGGGGTACACTGAAGCTTTCTTT. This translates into CASSRGYTEAFF.

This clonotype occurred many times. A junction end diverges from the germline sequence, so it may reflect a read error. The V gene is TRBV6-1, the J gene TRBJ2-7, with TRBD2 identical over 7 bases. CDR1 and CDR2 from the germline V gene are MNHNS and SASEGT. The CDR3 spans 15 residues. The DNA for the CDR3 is TGTGCCAGCAGGGAAGGACTAGTGAGCTCCTACGAGCAGTACTTC. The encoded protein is CASREGLVSSYEQYF.

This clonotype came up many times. CDR3 coding DNA: TGTGCCTGCGCCGCGGCAGGGAACGCCAAAAACATTCAGTACTTC. Protein product: CACAAAGNAKNIQYF. The chain links TRBV5-6 to TRBJ2-4, with D perhaps TRBD1 (5 bases). Between the trimmed V and J ends, which lost 10 bases and 1 base, there was a span of 18 bases. This CDR3 region has 15 residues. The germline V gene encodes CDR1 SGHDT and CDR2 YYEEEE.

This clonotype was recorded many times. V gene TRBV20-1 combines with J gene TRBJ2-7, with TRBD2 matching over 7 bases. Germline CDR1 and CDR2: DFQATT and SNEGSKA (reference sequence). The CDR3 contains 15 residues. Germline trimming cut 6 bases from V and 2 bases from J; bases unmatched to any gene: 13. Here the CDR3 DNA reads TGCAGTGCCAGCCCGAGGCTAGCGGCCCCCTACGAGCAGTACTTC. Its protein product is CSASPRLAAPYEQYF.

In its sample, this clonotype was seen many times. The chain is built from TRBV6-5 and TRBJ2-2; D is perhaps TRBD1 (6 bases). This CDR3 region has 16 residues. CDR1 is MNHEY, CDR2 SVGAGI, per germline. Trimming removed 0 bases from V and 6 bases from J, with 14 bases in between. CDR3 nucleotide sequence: TGTGCCAGCAGTTACTCGGGGGCTGAGGCGGCCGGGGAGCTGTTTTTT. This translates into CASSYSGAEAAGELFF.

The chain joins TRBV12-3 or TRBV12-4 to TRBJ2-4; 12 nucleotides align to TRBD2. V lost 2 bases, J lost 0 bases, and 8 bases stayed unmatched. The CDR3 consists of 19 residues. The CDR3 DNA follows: TGTGCCAGCAGTTTAAAAGTTGGACTAGCGGGGTTAGCCAAAAACATTCAGTACTTC. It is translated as CASSLKVGLAGLAKNIQYF.

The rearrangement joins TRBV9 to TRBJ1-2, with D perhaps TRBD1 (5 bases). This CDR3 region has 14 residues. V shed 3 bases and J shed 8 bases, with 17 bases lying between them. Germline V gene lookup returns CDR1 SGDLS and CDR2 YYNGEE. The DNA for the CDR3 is TGTGCCAGCAGCGGGGGGGAGGGATTCTACGGCTACACCTTC. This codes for CASSGGEGFYGYTF.

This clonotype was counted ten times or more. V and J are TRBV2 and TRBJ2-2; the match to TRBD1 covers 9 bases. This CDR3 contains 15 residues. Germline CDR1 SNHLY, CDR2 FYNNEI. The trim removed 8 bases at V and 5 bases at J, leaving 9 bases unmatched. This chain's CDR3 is CASGKGQGSTGELFF. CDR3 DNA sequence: TGTGCCAGCGGGAAGGGACAGGGATCAACCGGGGAGCTGTTTTTT.

The CDR3 reads CASSGGTSDNQPQHF. The CDR3 nucleotides are TGTGCCAGCAGTGGGGGAACTTCAGACAATCAGCCCCAGCATTTT. This chain connects TRBV12-3 or TRBV12-4 to TRBJ1-5; tentative D call: TRBD1 (5 bases). The CDR3 runs to 15 residues. V shed 5 bases and J shed 3 bases, with 14 bases lying between them.

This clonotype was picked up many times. The CDR3: CASSPGTANAPPFQETQYF. CDR3 DNA: TGTGCCAGCAGCCCGGGGACAGCAAACGCGCCCCCATTCCAAGAGACCCAGTACTTC. V gene TRBV7-3 combines with J gene TRBJ2-5; the match to TRBD1 covers 7 bases. The V gene's germline CDR1 is SGHTA and CDR2 FQGTGA. The CDR3 has 19 amino acids. The V and J ends lost 5 bases and 1 base, in that order; junction bases with no gene match: 19. The full variable domain, its missing parts supplied by reference TRBV7-3 and TRBJ2-5, is GAGVSQTPSNKVTEKGKYVELRCDPISGHTALYWYRQSLGQGPEFLIYFQGTGAADDSGLPNDRFFAVRPEGSVSTLKIQRTERGDSAVYLCASSPGTANAPPFQETQYFGPGTRLLVL.

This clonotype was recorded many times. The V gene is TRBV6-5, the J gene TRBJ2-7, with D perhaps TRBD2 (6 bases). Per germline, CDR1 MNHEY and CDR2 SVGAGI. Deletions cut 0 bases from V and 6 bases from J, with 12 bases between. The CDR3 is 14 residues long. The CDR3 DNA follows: TGTGCCAGCAGTTACTCGGAGGGTGCGGGCGAGCAGTACTTC. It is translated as CASSYSEGAGEQYF.

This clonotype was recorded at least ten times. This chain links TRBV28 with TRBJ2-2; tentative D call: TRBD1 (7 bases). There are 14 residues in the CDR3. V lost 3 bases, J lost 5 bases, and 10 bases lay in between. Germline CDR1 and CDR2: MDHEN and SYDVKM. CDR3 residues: CASSFQGGTGELFF. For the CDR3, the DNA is TGTGCCAGCAGTTTTCAGGGGGGAACCGGGGAGCTGTTTTTT.